This T cell receptor beta chain was retrieved from a study of human T cells and chemical hapten exposure. This clonotype was seen a handful of times. Sample time point: healthy volunteer bleed at 2 weeks. Unfractionated whole blood was the source from which total RNA was extracted. As the library was built, unique molecular identifiers were attached to individual cDNA molecules. Original processing methods: Samples contained a median of about 96,000 TCRs, with a range of roughly 20,000 to 700,000. TCRdb fed the RACE reads into MiXCR, producing one record per CDR3 protein. TCRdb's processing, not the authors', yielded these V and J calls. The sample carries roughly 130,000 distinct CDR3 sequences, about 9% recorded once. The CDR3 is 15 residues long. The germline gives CDR1 SGDLS, CDR2 YYNGEE. V was cut by 4 bases and J by 3 bases, with 15 bases left in between.

Sequenced sample: whole blood. This receptor was identified in a male donor in good health. Some clones in this sample may be carry-over from other donors' samples. The V gene is TRBV9, the J gene TRBJ2-3; D possibly corresponds to TRBD1 (8 bases). The CDR3, as DNA: TGTGCCAGCAGCACAGGGGGGGGCGGAACAGATACGCAGTATTTT. Encoded protein: CASSTGGGGTDTQYF.